These 14 T cell receptor beta chains were sequenced from one sample in a study of response to subunit inactivated influenza vaccine. TCRdb itself ran the RT-PCR reads through MiXCR, one entry per CDR3 protein. The sample holds some 190,000 distinct CDR3 sequences; around 15% are singletons and the top ten take about 28%. Sequencing was performed on CD8+ T cells sorted from PBMCs, taken more than 4 days after vaccination. These receptors were obtained from a man between 50 and 59 years old who received an inactivated influenza vaccine.

A few counts support this clonotype. This chain joins TRBV4-3 and TRBJ2-2; D is undetermined. This CDR3 has 13 amino acids. V was pared by 5 bases and J by 5 bases, with 9 bases between. The germline gives CDR1 LGHNA, CDR2 YSLEER. The CDR3, as DNA: TGCGCCAGCAGCAATACACGAACCGGGGAGCTGTTTTTT. It yields the protein CASSNTRTGELFF.

The chain is built from TRBV7-9 and TRBJ2-1; D may be TRBD1 (5 bases). V gave up 7 bases and J gave up 10 bases, with 14 bases separating them. Germline V gives CDR1 SEHNR, CDR2 FQNEAQ (reference sequence). The CDR3 is 12 amino acids. The CDR3 reads CASKTVKGEQFF. The CDR3 bases are TGTGCCAGCAAAACGGTAAAGGGGGAGCAGTTCTTC.

This clonotype was counted between two and nine times. The J gene is TRBJ2-2, the V gene TRBV28; 9 bases map to TRBD1. CDR3 size: 16 residues. Germline trimming cut 6 bases from V and 7 bases from J; bases unmatched to any gene: 12. The germline CDR1 and CDR2 sequences are MDHEN and SYDVKM. In DNA form, the CDR3 reads TGTGCCAGCAGAACCGGGACAGGGTTATTAAACGGGGAGCTGTTTTTT. Its translation: CASRTGTGLLNGELFF.

This clonotype has a handful of counts. V and J are TRBV19 and TRBJ2-1; D gene uncertain. Trimming stripped 3 bases from V and 10 bases from J, with 7 bases between. Germline CDR1 is LNHDA and CDR2 is SQIVND (reference sequence). CDR3 length: 11 amino acids. The CDR3 DNA follows: TGTGCCAGTAGTATCCCCAGCGAGCAGTTCTTC. Its translation: CASSIPSEQFF.

This clonotype was found a few times. The J gene is TRBJ2-7, the V gene TRBV7-9, with 10 positions matching TRBD2. The CDR3 is 15 residues long. The V gene end was trimmed by 3 bases and the J gene end by 1 base; junction bases not matched to a gene: 3. Germline V CDR1 and CDR2: SEHNR, FQNEAQ (reference sequence). The CDR3 nucleotides read TGTGCCAGCAGCTTGACTAGCGGGCAATCCTACGAGCAGTACTTC. Residues: CASSLTSGQSYEQYF.

This clonotype came up a few times. The chain is built from TRBV7-9 and TRBJ1-1, with unresolved D. Between the trimmed V and J ends, which lost 5 bases and 3 bases, there was a span of 13 bases. The CDR3 is 14 amino acids. CDR1 SEHNR and CDR2 FQNEAQ come from the germline V gene (reference sequence). In nucleotides, the CDR3 is TGTGCCAGCAGCCCTCCTGGGGTGGACACTGAAGCTTTCTTT. This translates into CASSPPGVDTEAFF.

This chain uses TRBV7-9 with TRBJ2-5; TRBD1 matches 10 bases. The CDR3 contains 14 residues. The V and J ends lost 4 bases and 5 bases, in that order; junction bases with no gene match: 4. CDR1 SEHNR and CDR2 FQNEAQ come from the germline V gene (reference sequence). The CDR3 nucleotides are TGTGCCAGCAGCTCGACAGGGGGCCGGGAGACCCAGTACTTC. Its protein product is CASSSTGGRETQYF.

This clonotype was seen only a few times. The chain combines TRBV28 with TRBJ1-5; no reliable D call. Trimming stripped 7 bases from V and 7 bases from J, with 17 bases between. Germline V gene lookup returns CDR1 MDHEN and CDR2 SYDVKM. The CDR3 extends over 14 amino acids. This chain's CDR3 is CASKGEGSKQPQHF. The CDR3 DNA follows: TGTGCCAGCAAGGGCGAGGGCTCAAAGCAGCCCCAGCATTTT.

The V gene is TRBV9, the J gene TRBJ2-1; no reliable D call. CDR1 is SGDLS and CDR2 is YYNGEE in the germline V gene. CDR3 length: 14 amino acids. The V end was cut by 4 bases, the J end by 1 base, with 9 bases between. The CDR3 here is CASSPVGSYNEQFF. For the CDR3, the DNA is TGTGCCAGCAGCCCTGTGGGGTCCTACAATGAGCAGTTCTTC. Full variable domain (rest looked up from reference TRBV9 and TRBJ2-1): DSGVTQTPKHLITATGQRVTLRCSPRSGDLSVYWYQQSLDQGLQFLIQYYNGEERAKGNILERFSAQQFPDLHSELNLSSLELGDSALYFCASSPVGSYNEQFFGPGTRLTVL.

The CDR3 bases are TGTGCCAGTAGCCGAGGAGGGTTCGGAAATTCACCCCTCCACTTT. Protein: CASSRGGFGNSPLHF. The J gene is TRBJ1-6, the V gene TRBV19, with D hard to call. The CDR3 is made up of 15 amino acids. V lost 6 bases, J lost 7 bases, and 16 bases lay in between. The germline V gene encodes CDR1 LNHDA and CDR2 SQIVND (reference sequence).

The chain joins TRBV7-9 to TRBJ2-3, with 7 positions matching TRBD2. After removal of 7 bases from V and 2 bases from J, the junction contained 12 bases not matched to a gene. Germline V gene lookup returns CDR1 SEHNR and CDR2 FQNEAQ (reference sequence). The CDR3 has 16 residues. The CDR3 coding sequence is TGTGCCAGCATTCTTGTAACGGGGGGATACACAGATACGCAGTATTTT. It translates to CASILVTGGYTDTQYF.

The chain links TRBV6-2 or TRBV6-3 to TRBJ2-1; TRBD2 is a possible D gene (6 bases). This CDR3 region has 16 residues. Per germline, CDR1 MNHEY and CDR2 SVGEGT. Trimming took off 2 bases at V and 6 bases at J, with 17 bases between the two ends. The CDR3 here is CASSYTIGGARNEQFF. CDR3 nucleotide sequence: TGTGCCAGCAGTTACACCATCGGAGGGGCGCGCAATGAGCAGTTCTTC.

This clonotype has only a few counts. The chain uses TRBV7-2 and TRBJ2-7; D call uncertain. CDR3 length: 12 amino acids. Germline values: CDR1 SGHTA, CDR2 FQGNSA. The V and J ends lost 1 base and 2 bases respectively, with 3 bases between them. CDR3 sequence: CASSLETYEQYF. CDR3 in DNA: TGTGCCAGCAGCTTAGAAACCTACGAGCAGTACTTC.

By proportion, this clonotype is medium-sized. This chain links TRBV5-1 with TRBJ2-5; a possible D gene is TRBD1 (6 bases). The germline V and J ends were trimmed by 0 bases and 5 bases, with 11 bases remaining between them. CDR1 and CDR2 (germline): SGHRS, YFSETQ. This CDR3 comprises 14 residues. In nucleotides, the CDR3 is TGCGCCAGCAGCTTGGATGCAGGGGAGGAGACCCAGTACTTC. It translates to CASSLDAGEETQYF.